The present TCR beta chain was sequenced within a study of T cells in Graves' hyperthyroidism and ophthalmopathy. Findings and limits, study-wide: The model forecast ophthalmopathy, anticipating it by a median around 6.5 months before onset.

V shed 6 bases, J shed 3 bases, and the junction held 8 bases outside the gene matches. Looked up from germline, CDR1 is MNHEY and CDR2 is SVGEGT. The CDR3 totals 15 residues. About this clonotype: Its antigen is as yet unknown.

Diagnosis of hyperthyroidism was new in patients aged 18 to 65, and its duration was under 2 months. Those patients with uncontrolled infection, other autoimmune disease, pregnancy or lactation were excluded. Thyroid ultrasound, orbital computed tomography, clinical symptoms, and serum thyroxine and TRAb underpinned diagnoses. There were TCR beta CDR3 regions amplified from RNA transcripts. The TCR CDR3 was amplified in a first-round RT-PCR using the HTBI primer set. TCRdb reprocessed the multiplex PCR reads with MiXCR, giving one entry per CDR3 protein. This sample yields roughly 400,000 distinct CDR3 sequences, of which about a sixth are seen a single time; about 27% belongs to the top ten.

The receptor's source is a woman between 18 and 29 years old with Graves' hyperthyroidism that later progressed to Graves' ophthalmopathy. The chain combines TRBV6-2 or TRBV6-3 with TRBJ2-3; 8 bases match TRBD2. Sample: blood. The CDR3 nucleotides read TGTGCCAGCAGGAAACTAGCGGCATGGACAGATACGCAGTATTTT. Translation gives CASRKLAAWTDTQYF.